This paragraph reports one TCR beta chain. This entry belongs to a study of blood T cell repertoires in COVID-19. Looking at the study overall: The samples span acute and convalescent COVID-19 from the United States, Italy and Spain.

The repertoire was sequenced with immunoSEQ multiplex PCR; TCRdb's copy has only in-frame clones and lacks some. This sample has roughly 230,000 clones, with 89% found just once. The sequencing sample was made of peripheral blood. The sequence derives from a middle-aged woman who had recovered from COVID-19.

In nucleotides, the CDR3 is TGTGCCAGCACTCATAGCGGGCCCGGCACAGATACGCAGTATTTT. It codes for CASTHSGPGTDTQYF. The V and J genes are TRBV3-1 (or the pseudogene TRBV3-2) and TRBJ2-3; TRBD2 aligns across 7 bases. V lost 7 bases, J lost 1 base, and 8 bases stayed unmatched. There are 15 residues in the CDR3. Germline CDR1 LGHDT, CDR2 YNNKEL (reference sequence).